These 10 T cell receptor beta chains share one sample of origin, sequenced in a study of blood T cell repertoires in COVID-19. Generated by immunoSEQ multiplex PCR, the TCRdb table keeps only in-frame clones and is missing some. The data show approximately 170,000 clones, with more than 80% seen just once and about 12% held by the top ten. The source material was PBMCs or T cells enriched from blood (not recorded which). The receptors shown here come from a man aged 45 to 65 who had recovered from COVID-19.

The CDR3: CASSYREASPLHF. The CDR3 coding sequence is TGTGCCAGCAGTTACCGGGAGGCTTCACCCCTCCACTTT. This rearrangement joins TRBV6-5 to TRBJ1-6; no firm D call. Trimming took off 2 bases at V and 9 bases at J, with 8 bases between the two ends. The V gene's germline CDR1 is MNHEY and CDR2 SVGAGI. This CDR3 is 13 amino acids long.

V gene TRBV6-5 combines with J gene TRBJ2-3, with D perhaps TRBD1 (5 bases). The CDR3 runs 11 residues. The V gene's germline CDR1 is MNHEY and CDR2 SVGAGI. V was clipped by 4 bases and J by 11 bases, with 10 bases between them. The CDR3 DNA follows: TGTGCCAGCAGTTTTCGACAGAAGCAGTATTTT. Its translation: CASSFRQKQYF.

The chain uses TRBV11-2 and TRBJ2-7; TRBD2 might be the D (5 bases). This CDR3 has 15 amino acids. V lost 0 bases and J 0 bases, leaving 9 bases between the germline ends. The germline CDR1 and CDR2 sequences are SGHAT and FQNNGV. The CDR3 nucleotides are TGTGCCAGCAGCTTAGACGGCGGGCTCTCCTACGAGCAGTACTTC. The encoded protein is CASSLDGGLSYEQYF.

The gene calls are TRBV9 and TRBJ2-7, with D perhaps TRBD2 (7 bases). This CDR3 spans 13 amino acids. Trimming removed 2 bases from V and 6 bases from J, with 12 bases in between. Germline values: CDR1 SGDLS, CDR2 YYNGEE. For the CDR3, the DNA is TGTGCCAGCAGCGTGGGGGGGCAGGGCGAGCAGTACTTC. It codes for CASSVGGQGEQYF. The full variable domain, completed using reference TRBV9 and TRBJ2-7, is DSGVTQTPKHLITATGQRVTLRCSPRSGDLSVYWYQQSLDQGLQFLIQYYNGEERAKGNILERFSAQQFPDLHSELNLSSLELGDSALYFCASSVGGQGEQYFGPGTRLTVT.

This clone was found a few times. The gene calls are TRBV7-9 and TRBJ1-6; D gene unclear. V lost 3 bases and J lost 9, with 15 bases in between. Germline loops: CDR1 SEHNR, CDR2 FQNEAQ (reference sequence). This CDR3 is 15 amino acids long. The DNA of the CDR3 is TGTGCCAGCAGCTTCGGCCCAAACCGGGGTTCACCCCTCCACTTT. It yields the protein CASSFGPNRGSPLHF. Complete variable domain (other parts from reference TRBV7-9 and TRBJ1-6): DTGVSQNPRHKITKRGQNVTFRCDPISEHNRLYWYRQTLGQGPEFLTYFQNEAQLEKSRLLSDRFSAERPKGSFSTLEIQRTEQGDSAMYLCASSFGPNRGSPLHFGNGTRLTVT.

The V gene is TRBV12-5, the J gene TRBJ1-4, with D possibly being TRBD1 (5 bases). The CDR3 extends over 13 amino acids. Germline CDR1 is LGHNT and CDR2 is FRNRAP. CDR3 nucleotide sequence: TGTGCCAGTTGTGTCCAGGCAGGGGAAAAACTGTTTTTT. Amino acid sequence: CASCVQAGEKLFF. The entire variable domain, with the rest obtained from reference TRBV12-5 and TRBJ1-4, is as follows: DARVTQTPRHKVTEMGQEVTMRCQPILGHNTVFWYRQTMMQGLELLAYFRNRAPLDDSGMPKDRFSAEMPDATLATLKIQPSEPRDSAVYFCASCVQAGEKLFFGSGTQLSVL.

The chain has TRBV5-1 and TRBJ1-2, with 9 bases matching TRBD1. The CDR3 is made up of 16 amino acids. V lost 1 base to trimming and J lost 8 bases; unmatched junction nucleotides: 12. The germline V gene has CDR1 SGHRS and CDR2 YFSETQ. CDR3 residues: CASSLSGDRAVGGYTF. In DNA, the CDR3 is TGCGCCAGCAGCTTGTCCGGGGACAGGGCCGTCGGAGGCTACACCTTC. Complete variable domain (other parts from reference TRBV5-1 and TRBJ1-2): KAGVTQTPRYLIKTRGQQVTLSCSPISGHRSVSWYQQTPGQGLQFLFEYFSETQRNKGNFPGRFSGRQFSNSRSEMNVSTLELGDSALYLCASSLSGDRAVGGYTFGSGTRLTVV.

V gene TRBV7-8 combines with J gene TRBJ2-5; D not certain. Germline CDR1 and CDR2: SGHVS and FQNEAQ. The CDR3 is 14 amino acids. The V end was cut by 3 bases, the J end by 2 bases, with 10 bases between. This CDR3 reads CASSFGQKQETQYF. CDR3 sequence (DNA): TGTGCCAGCAGCTTTGGCCAGAAACAAGAGACCCAGTACTTC. Filled out from reference TRBV7-8 and TRBJ2-5, the complete variable domain reads GAGVSQSPRYKVAKRGQDVALRCDPISGHVSLFWYQQALGQGPEFLTYFQNEAQLDKSGLPSDRFFAERPEGSVSTLKIQRTQQEDSAVYLCASSFGQKQETQYFGPGTRLLVL.

The chain employs TRBV24-1 and TRBJ2-1; the match to TRBD2 covers 7 bases. Germline V gives CDR1 KGHDR, CDR2 SFDVKD. Trimming cost V 6 bases and J 7 bases; bases outside gene matches: 11. This CDR3 has 15 residues. CDR3 in DNA: TGTGCCACCAGTAAGACGGCAGCGGGACTGAATGAGCAGTTCTTC. Encoded protein: CATSKTAAGLNEQFF.

This sequence joins TRBV3-1 (or the pseudogene TRBV3-2) and TRBJ2-7; 7 nucleotides line up with TRBD2. There are 15 residues in the CDR3. CDR1 LGHDT and CDR2 YNNKEL come from the germline V gene (reference sequence). The ends lost 4 bases at V and 4 bases at J; junction bases unmatched: 10. The CDR3: CASSLDQEGGYEQYF. The CDR3 nucleotides read TGTGCCAGCAGCCTAGACCAGGAGGGAGGGTACGAGCAGTACTTC.